Presented here are 10 T cell receptor beta chains from one specimen sequenced in a study of CD8 T cells in Susac syndrome. RNA amounts of roughly 0.45 to 1 ug underwent reverse transcription with random hexamers. TCRdb processed the immunoSEQ multiplex PCR reads anew with MiXCR; each CDR3 protein has one entry. The sample contains 250,000 to 300,000 distinct CDR3 sequences, approximately 81% of which appear only once. Sequencing input: CD8+ T cells from PBMCs. Receptors originate from a human donor with multiple sclerosis.

The V and J genes are TRBV7-9 and TRBJ2-7; a possible D gene is TRBD2 (6 bases). The CDR3 has 18 residues. Trimming left V 1 base short and J 3 bases short, with 22 bases between. Germline V CDR1 and CDR2: SEHNR, FQNEAQ (reference sequence). CDR3 coding DNA: TGTGCCAGCAGCTTAGGTGGCCCGGTGGGCGGGACCGTCTACGAGCAGTACTTC. It specifies CASSLGGPVGGTVYEQYF.

This chain links TRBV12-5 with TRBJ2-2, with D possibly matching TRBD1 (6 bases). The germline V and J ends were trimmed by 5 bases and 1 base, with 8 bases remaining between them. Per germline, CDR1 LGHNT and CDR2 FRNRAP. The CDR3 consists of 14 residues. The CDR3 DNA reads as TGTGCTAGTGGTATGGACAGGAACACCGGGGAGCTGTTTTTT. Protein sequence: CASGMDRNTGELFF.

This rearrangement joins TRBV10-3 to TRBJ2-2, with D perhaps matching TRBD1 (5 bases). The CDR3 has 16 amino acids. Per germline, CDR1 ENHRY and CDR2 SYGVKD. Trimming stripped 3 bases from V and 0 bases from J, with 11 bases between. This CDR3 reads CAISDVKGTNTGELFF. DNA of the CDR3: TGTGCCATCAGTGACGTGAAGGGGACGAACACCGGGGAGCTGTTTTTT.

The chain carries TRBV12-3 or TRBV12-4 and TRBJ2-1; 10 bases agree with TRBD2. The CDR3 contains 16 residues. V was clipped by 8 bases and J by 3 bases; unmatched bases: 10. In DNA form, the CDR3 reads TGTGCCAGCGCCACAGCTAGCGGGAGATTCTACAATGAGCAGTTCTTC. Translation: CASATASGRFYNEQFF.

The chain employs TRBV11-2 and TRBJ2-1; D not certain. The CDR3 loop spans 14 amino acids. V was pared by 0 bases and J by 9 bases, with 12 bases between. Germline CDR1 reads SGHAT; CDR2 reads FQNNGV. The CDR3, as DNA: TGTGCCAGCAGCTTAGATGCAGCTTTCAGTGAGCAGTTCTTC. Translating gives CASSLDAAFSEQFF.

The chain carries TRBV9 and TRBJ2-7, with 7 bases identical to TRBD1. The CDR3 is made up of 16 amino acids. Germline trimming cut 0 bases from V and 3 bases from J; bases unmatched to any gene: 9. CDR1 and CDR2 from the germline V gene are SGDLS and YYNGEE. CDR3 protein: CASSVGGTGAFYEQYF. CDR3 nucleotide sequence: TGTGCCAGCAGCGTAGGCGGAACAGGGGCCTTCTACGAGCAGTACTTC.

The gene calls are TRBV7-8 and TRBJ2-1, with TRBD1 matching over 10 bases. V was clipped by 5 bases and J by 7 bases; unmatched bases: 8. CDR1 SGHVS and CDR2 FQNEAQ come from the germline V gene. CDR3 length: 15 amino acids. This CDR3 reads CASSTGTGDRNEQFF. Here the CDR3 DNA reads TGTGCCAGCAGCACCGGGACAGGGGATAGGAATGAGCAGTTCTTC.

The CDR3 nucleotides read TGCAGTGCTAGAGAGCGGACAGGGGGGTACGAGCAGTACTTC. Amino acid sequence: CSARERTGGYEQYF. The chain is built from TRBV20-1 and TRBJ2-7; 10 bases are shared with TRBD1. Germline V gene data show CDR1 as DFQATT and CDR2 as SNEGSKA (reference sequence). The CDR3 has 14 residues. V lost 0 bases and J lost 4; bases outside the gene matches: 3.

This chain uses TRBV28 with TRBJ2-1; D is unclear. The V end lost 3 bases, the J end lost 10 bases, and 22 bases lay between the germline ends. Per the germline V gene, CDR1 is MDHEN and CDR2 is SYDVKM. The CDR3 extends over 16 amino acids. The CDR3 DNA follows: TGTGCCAGCAGTTTCTTTTCCGAGATCGGGTTAGGCGAGCAGTTCTTC. Residues: CASSFFSEIGLGEQFF.

This clonotype was picked up a small number of times. The chain is built from TRBV4-1 and TRBJ2-7, with TRBD2 identical over 9 bases. V trimming: 1 base; J trimming: 1 base; junction bases outside the gene matches: 5. From germline, CDR1 is MGHRA and CDR2 YSYEKL. This CDR3 is built from 16 residues. The CDR3 spells CASSQGASGRSYEQYF. The CDR3 nucleotides read TGCGCCAGCAGCCAAGGAGCGAGCGGGAGGTCCTACGAGCAGTACTTC.